This TCR beta chain originates from a study of cytomegalovirus exposure and HLA in healthy donors. Study-level results: A link between a missense DCLRE1C variant and TCR beta V- and J-gene trimming emerged from a later analysis. In a later analysis, donors in an Asian-associated ancestry cluster reportedly had fewer N-insertions in productive TCRs than the cohort mean. CMV serostatus stood as the only immune exposure information on hand.

About this clone: The antigen remains undetermined.

The PCR contained 60 Vbeta and 13 Jbeta primers. As processed by the authors: In a later analysis, the count reached 75 million to 90 million unique TCR beta chains, with around 11 million shared. TCRdb's table, derived via immunoSEQ multiplex PCR, lists solely in-frame clones and lacks some. V, J and clone size reflect that table, while D and trimming were determined from the DNA. This sample has around 98,000 clones, with 60% to 75% found just once. Sequencing used PBMCs. The sequence came from a female donor in good health and CMV-seronegative.

Here the CDR3 reads CASSLYLSNEKLFF. In DNA, the CDR3 is TGTGCCAGCAGTTTATACTTAAGTAATGAAAAACTGTTTTTT. The rearrangement links TRBV28 to TRBJ1-4; no firm D call. This CDR3 region has 14 residues. Trimming removed 1 base at V and 4 bases at J, with 7 bases between. Germline-derived CDR1 and CDR2 are MDHEN and SYDVKM.